This T cell receptor (beta chain) was captured by sequencing in a study of beta chain features in type 1 diabetes. CDR1 is SNHLY and CDR2 is FYNNEI in the germline V gene. The CDR3 is made up of 14 amino acids. J gave up 7 bases and V 6 bases, and 6 bases lay outside the gene matches. A few counts support this clone. What it binds is unknown. Only one heparinised blood draw was taken per donor, and its volume averaged around 100 mL. Central memory, naive, regulatory and stem cell-like memory CD4+ cells were sorted by CD45RO/CCR7/CD25/CD127/CD95/CD27. Reverse transcribing all isolated RNA meant expressed TCRB transcripts were sequenced. Only in-frame clones appear in the TCRdb table, and some are missing; sequencing was by immunoSEQ multiplex PCR. The sample shows approximately 50,000 clones, roughly 39% of them seen only once. Overall study results and limits: Moderately but significantly shorter TCRB CDR3s were found in Type 1 diabetes patients in all four CD4+ subsets.

V gene TRBV2 combines with J gene TRBJ2-7, with 13 bases lining up with TRBD2. The clonotype comes from a man aged 30 to 45 with type 1 diabetes. Material: Tregs from blood. In DNA form, the CDR3 reads TGTGCCAGCAGCCAGGGACTAGCGGGAACAGAGCAGTACTTC. Translation: CASSQGLAGTEQYF. The variable domain in full, with the rest retrieved from reference TRBV2 and TRBJ2-7, is EPEVTQTPSHQVTQMGQEVILRCVPISNHLYFYWYRQILGQKVEFLVSFYNNEISEKSEIFDDQFSVERPDGSNFTLKIRSTKLEDSAMYFCASSQGLAGTEQYFGPGTRLTVT.